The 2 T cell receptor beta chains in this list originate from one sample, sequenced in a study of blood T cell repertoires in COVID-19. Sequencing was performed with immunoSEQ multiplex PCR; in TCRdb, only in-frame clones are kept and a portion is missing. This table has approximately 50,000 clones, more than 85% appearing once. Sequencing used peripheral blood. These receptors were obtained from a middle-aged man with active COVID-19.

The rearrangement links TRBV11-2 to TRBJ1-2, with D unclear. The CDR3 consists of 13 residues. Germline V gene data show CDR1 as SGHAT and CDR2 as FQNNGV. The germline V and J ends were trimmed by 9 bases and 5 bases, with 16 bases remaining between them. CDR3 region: CASSTGLSYGYTF. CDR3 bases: TGTGCCAGTAGCACCGGACTTTCATATGGCTACACCTTC.

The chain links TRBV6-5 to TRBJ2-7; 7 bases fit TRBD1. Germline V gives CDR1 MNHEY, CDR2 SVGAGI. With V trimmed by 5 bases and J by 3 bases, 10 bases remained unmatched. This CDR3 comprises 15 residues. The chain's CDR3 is CASSLQGQDNYEQYF. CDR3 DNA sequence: TGTGCCAGCAGTCTACAAGGACAGGATAACTACGAGCAGTACTTC.